Listed here are 17 T cell receptor beta chains from one sample, sequenced in a study of OX40 agonist ivuxolimab in advanced cancers. Clones were read by immunoSEQ multiplex PCR, and TCRdb kept only the in-frame ones, dropping some. The sample contains 15,000 to 20,000 clones, around 80% of which appear only once. Sequences were derived from CD4+ or CD8+ T cells sorted from blood, sampled in a trial of the OX40 agonist ivuxolimab. These receptors all come from an adult with an advanced solid tumor such as melanoma, head and neck, liver or kidney cancer.

The chain joins TRBV11-2 to TRBJ2-1, with TRBD2 matching over 8 bases. This CDR3 is 17 amino acids long. CDR1 and CDR2 from the germline V gene are SGHAT and FQNNGV. J was trimmed by 7 bases and V by 5 bases; bases with no gene match: 16. CDR3 sequence (DNA): TGTGCCAGCAGCGCAGGACTAGCCGCAAAAGTGATAAATGAGCAGTTCTTC. Translation gives CASSAGLAAKVINEQFF.

The chain joins TRBV7-3 to TRBJ2-3, with 9 bases matching TRBD2. CDR1 is SGHTA and CDR2 is FQGTGA in the germline V gene. With 4 bases clipped from V and 2 bases from J, the junction kept 4 bases outside the gene matches. The CDR3 covers 15 residues. The CDR3 loop reads CASSSSGTYTDTQYF. In nucleotides, the CDR3 is TGTGCCAGCAGCTCTAGCGGGACCTACACAGATACGCAGTATTTT.

The J gene is TRBJ2-3, the V gene TRBV4-2; D not certain. The CDR3 is 15 amino acids. CDR1 and CDR2 from the germline V gene are LGHNA and YNFKEQ. Trimming shortened V by 0 bases and J by 1 base, and 8 bases separated the two germline ends. Here the CDR3 DNA reads TGTGCCAGCAGCCAAGACGGCTTGCGCACAGATACGCAGTATTTT. Translated, it gives CASSQDGLRTDTQYF.

V gene TRBV11-3 combines with J gene TRBJ2-2, with TRBD1 matching 8 bases. The V gene's germline CDR1 is SGHNT and CDR2 YENEEA. Losses at the gene ends were 5 bases for V and 4 bases for J; bases not matched to a gene: 6. CDR3 size: 15 residues. DNA for the CDR3: TGTGCCAGCAGCCCTGGGACAGGAGGCACCGGGGAGCTGTTTTTT. It translates to CASSPGTGGTGELFF.

This chain uses TRBV28 with TRBJ1-5, with a weak D call TRBD1 (6 bases). The CDR3 sequence is 15 residues long. V was cut by 6 bases and J by 5 bases, with 17 bases left in between. Germline V CDR1 and CDR2: MDHEN, SYDVKM. The CDR3 protein is CASSPRNRGDQPQHF. CDR3 DNA: TGTGCCAGCAGCCCTCGGAATAGGGGGGATCAGCCCCAGCATTTT.

The rearrangement uses TRBV29-1 and TRBJ2-1; TRBD2 matches 7 bases. This CDR3 region has 12 residues. Germline CDR1 reads SQVTM; CDR2 reads ANQGSEA. V was pared by 7 bases and J by 2 bases, with 2 bases of the junction left unmatched. For the CDR3, the DNA is TGCAGCGGTGGGACTACCTACAATGAGCAGTTCTTC. Residues: CSGGTTYNEQFF.

The chain employs TRBV28 and TRBJ2-5, with D hard to call. Trimming left V 7 bases short and J 4 bases short, with 16 bases between. The length of the CDR3 is 14 residues. The V gene's germline CDR1 is MDHEN and CDR2 SYDVKM. As DNA, the CDR3 is TGTGCCAGCACCTCCGGACGGTCAGGAGAGACCCAGTACTTC. The encoded protein is CASTSGRSGETQYF.

The CDR3 region has the DNA TGTGCCAGCAGTTACTCTGGCCGCACAGATACGCAGTATTTT. Translation gives CASSYSGRTDTQYF. The V call is TRBV6-5, the J call TRBJ2-3, with D unresolved. Germline loops: CDR1 MNHEY, CDR2 SVGAGI. Trimming removed 0 bases from V and 1 base from J, with 5 bases in between. This CDR3 contains 14 residues.

The V call is TRBV28, the J call TRBJ2-1; D is ambiguous. Trimming took off 7 bases at V and 8 bases at J, with 9 bases between the two ends. The CDR3 sequence is 11 residues long. Germline V gene lookup returns CDR1 MDHEN and CDR2 SYDVKM. CDR3 nucleotides: TGTGCCAGCACTTTTGCAGATGAGCAGTTCTTC. This codes for CASTFADEQFF.

The rearrangement joins TRBV5-1 to TRBJ2-1; TRBD1 matches at 8 bases. V dropped 2 bases and J dropped 0; count of bases not matched to a gene: 1. The CDR3 runs to 15 residues. The germline CDR1 and CDR2 sequences are SGHRS and YFSETQ. The CDR3 nucleotides read TGCGCCAGCAGCTTTACAGGGGGCTCCTACAATGAGCAGTTCTTC. This encodes CASSFTGGSYNEQFF.

This clone has a single count. CDR3 loop: CASRAGTGYTEAFF. CDR3 coding DNA: TGTGCCAGCAGGGCCGGGACAGGGTACACTGAAGCTTTCTTT. The V call is TRBV11-1, the J call TRBJ1-1; 9 bases agree with TRBD1. The length of the CDR3 is 14 residues. Germline V CDR1 and CDR2: SGHAT, FQDESV (reference sequence). V lost 6 bases to trimming and J lost 3 bases; unmatched junction nucleotides: 5.

The chain joins TRBV29-1 to TRBJ1-1; D ambiguous. The germline CDR1 and CDR2 sequences are SQVTM and ANQGSEA. The V end lost 6 bases, the J end lost 1 base, and 12 bases lay between the germline ends. The CDR3 covers 13 residues. Here the CDR3 DNA reads TGCAGCGTGAAAAGGACGGCGAACACTGAAGCTTTCTTT. This sequence encodes CSVKRTANTEAFF. The variable domain in full, completed from reference TRBV29-1 and TRBJ1-1, reads SAVISQKPSRDICQRGTSLTIQCQVDSQVTMMFWYRQQPGQSLTLIATANQGSEATYESGFVIDKFPISRPNLTFSTLTVSNMSPEDSSIYLCSVKRTANTEAFFGQGTRLTVV.

V gene TRBV7-9 combines with J gene TRBJ2-2; 7 bases are a match to TRBD1. The CDR3 has 14 amino acids. Per germline, CDR1 SEHNR and CDR2 FQNEAQ (reference sequence). V lost 4 bases, J lost 5 bases, and 4 bases stayed unmatched. CDR3 sequence reads: CASSSRGITGELFF. DNA for the CDR3: TGTGCCAGCAGCTCCAGGGGGATAACCGGGGAGCTGTTTTTT.

This sequence joins TRBV28 and TRBJ1-2, with D perhaps TRBD1 (5 bases). Between the trimmed V and J ends, which lost 6 bases and 2 bases, there was a span of 13 bases. The CDR3 totals 14 residues. The germline gives CDR1 MDHEN, CDR2 SYDVKM. The CDR3 DNA reads TGTGCCAGCAGCCGGGGGGGGACCAACTATGGCTACACCTTC. Translating it yields CASSRGGTNYGYTF.

The chain links TRBV29-1 to TRBJ2-3; 15 bases line up with TRBD2. Germline V gene sequence: CDR1 SQVTM, CDR2 ANQGSEA. V gave up 7 bases and J gave up 4 bases; unmatched junction bases: 0. This CDR3 spans 13 amino acids. The CDR3 bases are TGCAGCGGGACTAGCGGGGGGGCAGATACGCAGTATTTT. Translated: CSGTSGGADTQYF.

The chain employs TRBV28 and TRBJ2-7; the match to TRBD2 covers 13 bases. CDR3 length: 17 amino acids. The germline gives CDR1 MDHEN, CDR2 SYDVKM. Germline trimming cut 2 bases from V and 5 bases from J; bases unmatched to any gene: 9. CDR3 coding DNA: TGTGCCAGCAGTTTAGCCCCAGGGACTAGCGGGGAGCACGAGCAGTACTTC. Amino acids: CASSLAPGTSGEHEQYF.

V usage is TRBV27 and J usage is TRBJ2-1; 14 nucleotides match TRBD2. The CDR3 has 17 amino acids. V shed 5 bases, J shed 12 bases, and the junction held 15 bases outside the gene matches. Germline V gene lookup returns CDR1 MNHEY and CDR2 SMNVEV (reference sequence). The CDR3 region is CASSRAPGLAGDWGQFF. The CDR3 nucleotides read TGTGCCAGCAGTCGGGCACCGGGACTAGCGGGAGACTGGGGGCAGTTCTTC.